This is a list of T cell receptor beta chains from one sample in a study of T-cell memory formation after mild COVID-19. TCRdb fed the 5' RACE reads into MiXCR, producing one record per CDR3 protein. The table has 450,000 or so distinct CDR3 sequences, around 25% seen once; the top ten hold approximately 13%. Sequenced input: PBMCs or a T cell subset sorted from them (not recorded which). The receptors were gathered from an adult woman who had mild COVID-19 (a few samples of this study predate the infection). Cell type and time point are not known. CDR3s include the opening cysteine and the closing phenylalanine or tryptophan. The D gene is left open where the match is weak. Where a row states a size, it is once, few, many or the class of an expanded clone; other rows omit it.

V	D	size	J	CDR3	DNA
TRBV24-1	.	.	TRBJ2-7	CATSESNTGKRGYEQYF	TGTGCCACCAGTGAATCAAATACAGGGAAGAGAGGTTACGAGCAGTACTTC
TRBV11-2	.	few	TRBJ2-1	CASSLDPRSSYNEQFF	TGTGCCAGCAGCTTAGACCCCAGGAGCTCCTACAATGAGCAGTTCTTC
TRBV9	.	few	TRBJ1-1	CASSPGSGANTEAFF	TGTGCCAGCAGCCCCGGGTCTGGGGCGAACACTGAAGCTTTCTTT
TRBV11-2	TRBD2	few	TRBJ2-2	CASRLGLAGGPNTGELFF	TGTGCCAGCAGATTAGGACTAGCGGGAGGGCCGAACACCGGGGAGCTGTTTTTT
TRBV12-3/TRBV12-4	TRBD2	few	TRBJ2-1	CASSFALADNEQFF	TGTGCCAGCAGTTTCGCCCTAGCGGACAATGAGCAGTTCTTC
TRBV18	.	.	TRBJ1-3	CASSPGYSGNTIYF	TGTGCCAGCTCACCTGGGTACTCTGGAAACACCATATATTTT
TRBV7-9	.	once	TRBJ2-7	CASSWSVEAYEQYF	TGTGCCAGCAGCTGGTCGGTGGAGGCCTACGAGCAGTACTTC
TRBV9	TRBD2	few	TRBJ2-1	CASSVGLAVGDEQFF	TGTGCCAGCAGCGTAGGGCTAGCGGTAGGGGATGAGCAGTTCTTC
TRBV7-2	.	once	TRBJ2-6	CASSPVGGRSGANVLTF	TGTGCCAGCAGCCCCGTGGGGGGCCGCTCTGGGGCCAACGTCCTGACTTTC
TRBV5-1	TRBD2	.	TRBJ2-1	CASSLVLAGMDEQFF	TGCGCCAGCAGCTTGGTATTAGCGGGGATGGATGAGCAGTTCTTC
TRBV11-3	TRBD1	.	TRBJ1-4	CASSLRLGTGGEKLFF	TGTGCCAGCAGCTTAAGGCTCGGGACAGGGGGCGAAAAACTGTTTTTT
TRBV7-6	.	few	TRBJ2-7	CASSQNEYEQYF	TGTGCCAGCAGCCAGAATGAGTACGAGCAGTACTTC
TRBV18	.	.	TRBJ2-7	CASSPRVLAGPLEQYF	TGTGCCAGCTCACCACGGGTACTAGCAGGCCCTCTCGAGCAGTACTTC
TRBV6-4	.	.	TRBJ2-5	CASSGDLGQTQYF	TGTGCCAGCAGCGGGGACCTTGGACAGACCCAGTACTTC
TRBV3-1	.	.	TRBJ2-2	CASSQDQWNGELFF	TGTGCCAGCAGCCAAGATCAGTGGAACGGGGAGCTGTTTTTT
TRBV3-1	.	.	TRBJ2-7	CASSQPGSHLYEQYF	TGTGCCAGCAGCCAACCCGGCAGCCACCTCTACGAGCAGTACTTC
TRBV12-3/TRBV12-4	TRBD1	few	TRBJ2-7	CASSSPGTGRRPYF	TGTGCCAGCAGCTCACCTGGGACAGGGAGAAGGCCGTACTTC
TRBV7-9	.	.	TRBJ2-2	CASRPAGTGELFF	TGTGCCAGCCGTCCGGCAGGCACCGGGGAGCTGTTTTTT
TRBV5-1	.	.	TRBJ1-2	CASRVTYRQELLTNYGYTF	TGCGCCAGCAGGGTTACCTACCGACAGGAGTTATTGACTAACTATGGCTACACCTTC
TRBV21-1	.	.	TRBJ2-7	CASALEFEQYF	TGTGCCAGCGCGTTGGAGTTCGAGCAGTACTTC
TRBV12-3/TRBV12-4	TRBD1	.	TRBJ1-3	CASTEGAIISGNTIYF	TGTGCCAGCACCGAGGGGGCTATAATCTCTGGAAACACCATATATTTT
TRBV5-8	.	few	TRBJ1-4	CASSLKGRDEKLFF	TGTGCCAGCAGCTTAAAGGGACGGGATGAAAAACTGTTTTTT
TRBV7-9	TRBD2	few	TRBJ2-3	CASSLPPSGGFSTDTQYF	TGTGCCAGCAGCTTACCGCCTAGCGGGGGCTTCAGCACAGATACGCAGTATTTT
TRBV5-1	.	few	TRBJ1-1	CASSLRQGLDEAFF	TGCGCCAGCAGCTTGCGGCAGGGGCTGGATGAAGCTTTCTTT
TRBV4-1	.	few	TRBJ1-2	CASSQKHVPGSYGYTF	TGCGCCAGCAGCCAGAAACATGTCCCGGGGTCCTATGGCTACACCTTC
TRBV11-1	TRBD1	few	TRBJ2-1	CASSSYSGTGHNEQFF	TGTGCCAGCAGCTCATACTCCGGGACAGGGCACAATGAGCAGTTCTTC